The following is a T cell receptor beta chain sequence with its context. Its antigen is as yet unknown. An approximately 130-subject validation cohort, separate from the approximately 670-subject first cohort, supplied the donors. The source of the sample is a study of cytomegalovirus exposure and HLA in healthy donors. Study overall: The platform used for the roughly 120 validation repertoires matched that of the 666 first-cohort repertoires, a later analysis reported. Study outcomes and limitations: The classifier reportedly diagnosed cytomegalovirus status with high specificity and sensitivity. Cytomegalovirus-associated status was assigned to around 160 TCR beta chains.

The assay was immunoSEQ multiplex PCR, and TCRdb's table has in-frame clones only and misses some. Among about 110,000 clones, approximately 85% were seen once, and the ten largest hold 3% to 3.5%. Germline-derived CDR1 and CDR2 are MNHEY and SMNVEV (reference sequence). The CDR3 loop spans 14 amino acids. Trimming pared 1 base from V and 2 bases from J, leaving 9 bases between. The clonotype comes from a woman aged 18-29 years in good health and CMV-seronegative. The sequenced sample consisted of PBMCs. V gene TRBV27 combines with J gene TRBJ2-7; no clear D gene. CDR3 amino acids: CASSLFQETYEQYF. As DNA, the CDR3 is TGTGCCAGCAGTTTATTTCAGGAAACCTACGAGCAGTACTTC.